The 7 T cell receptor beta chains reported below all come from one sample, sequenced in a study of regulatory T cells in long-lasting Graves disease. Both iRepertoire HTBI primers and Arm-PCR of CDR3 regions were used to build the TCR beta libraries. TCRdb ran MiXCR on the multiplex PCR reads and lists one entry per CDR3 protein. This sample has hundreds of thousands of distinct CDR3 sequences, with about 14% found just once. Time point denoted: newly diagnosed GD, antithyroid drugs for less than 3 months. Generation of the TCR library employed RNA extracted from PBMCs. The data also belong to a second study, concerning T cells in Graves' hyperthyroidism and ophthalmopathy.

The source material was peripheral blood mononuclear cells (PBMCs), sampled at new diagnosis, from a patient treated with antithyroid drugs. The receptors derive from a man aged 25 to 40 with Graves disease.

The chain employs TRBV12-3 or TRBV12-4 and TRBJ1-5, with 8 bases fitting TRBD1. J lost 4 bases, V lost 6 bases, and 5 bases had no gene match. This CDR3 comprises 14 residues. The CDR3 DNA reads TGTGCCAGCAGGACAGGGGTTTGGAATCAGCCCCAGCATTTT. It encodes CASRTGVWNQPQHF.

In this sample, this clonotype turned up a few times. The chain employs TRBV29-1 and TRBJ2-6; D unclear. Deletions cut 1 base from V and 2 bases from J, with 6 bases between. Germline V gene data show CDR1 as SQVTM and CDR2 as ANQGSEA. The CDR3 extends over 14 amino acids. CDR3 loop: CSVEGGPGANVLTF. The CDR3 coding sequence is TGCAGCGTTGAAGGGGGTCCTGGGGCCAACGTCCTGACTTTC.

This clonotype occurred a few times. A much larger clone differs by one base, so this may be a read error. The rearrangement joins TRBV11-1 to TRBJ2-7, with D maybe TRBD1 (5 bases). Per the germline V gene, CDR1 is SGHAT and CDR2 is FQDESV (reference sequence). The CDR3 has 14 residues. V was shortened by 1 base and J by 3 bases, with 10 bases between the two germline ends. Written as DNA, the CDR3 is TGTGCCAGCAGCTTAGTTGGGGCCAACTACGAGCAGTACTTC. It yields the protein CASSLVGANYEQYF.

This clonotype appeared many times. The chain couples TRBV20-1 to TRBJ2-5; D may be TRBD1 (5 bases). Germline V lookup: CDR1 DFQATT, CDR2 SNEGSKA (reference sequence). Between the trimmed V and J ends, which lost 3 bases and 3 bases, there was a span of 5 bases. The CDR3 is 11 residues long. CDR3 in amino acids: CSARTEETQYF. The CDR3 nucleotides are TGCAGTGCTAGGACAGAAGAGACCCAGTACTTC.

This clonotype was recorded a few times. CDR3 sequence reads: CSARTNLAGSNEFF. DNA for the CDR3: TGCAGTGCTAGAACCAATTTAGCGGGAAGTAACGAGTTCTTC. The chain joins TRBV20-1 to TRBJ2-1; 8 bases match TRBD2. Unmatched junction bases numbered 14, after V lost 2 bases and J lost 14 bases. The CDR3 runs to 14 residues. The V gene's germline CDR1 is DFQATT and CDR2 SNEGSKA (reference sequence).

This clonotype was observed a single time. This sequence is one base from a far larger clone and is likely a read error. J is TRBJ1-1 and V is TRBV10-3; D gene ambiguous. V was pared by 5 bases and J by 5 bases, with 15 bases between. Germline V CDR1 and CDR2: ENHRY, SYGVKD. The CDR3 consists of 14 residues. CDR3 residues: CAISLAGLGTEAFF. The CDR3 DNA reads TGTGCCATCAGTTTAGCTGGACTAGGGACTGAAGCTTTCTTT.

This sequence joins TRBV19 and TRBJ1-5; D might be TRBD1 (5 bases). This CDR3 is 14 amino acids long. V was cut by 10 bases and J by 4 bases, with 17 bases left in between. Germline V lookup: CDR1 LNHDA, CDR2 SQIVND (reference sequence). The DNA for the CDR3 is TGTGCCACCGGTAAGGGACTGAATAATCAGCCCCAGCATTTT. Encoded protein: CATGKGLNNQPQHF.